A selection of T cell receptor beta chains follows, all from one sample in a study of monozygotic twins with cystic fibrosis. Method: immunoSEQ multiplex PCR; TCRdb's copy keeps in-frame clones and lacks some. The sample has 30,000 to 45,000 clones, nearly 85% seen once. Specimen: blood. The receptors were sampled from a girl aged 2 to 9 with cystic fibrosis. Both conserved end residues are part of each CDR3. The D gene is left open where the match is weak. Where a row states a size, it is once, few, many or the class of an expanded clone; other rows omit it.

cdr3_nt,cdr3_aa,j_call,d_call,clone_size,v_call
TGTGCCAGCCGGGACGACCGGCGCGAGCAGTACTTC,CASRDDRREQYF,TRBJ2-7,-,-,TRBV2
TGCGCCAGCAGCCAAGTAACAGGGGCAACTGAAGCTTTCTTT,CASSQVTGATEAFF,TRBJ1-1,TRBD1,-,TRBV4-3
TGTGCCAGCAGCTTAACAAGCAGGAACACTGAAGCTTTCTTT,CASSLTSRNTEAFF,TRBJ1-1,-,-,TRBV7-3
TGTGCCAGCACCCCCGGGGGATCGAACACTGAAGCTTTCTTT,CASTPGGSNTEAFF,TRBJ1-1,-,-,TRBV7-6
TGCGCCAGCAGCGCCTACGCCCGGGACAGATTCCGGTACACTGAAGCTTTCTTT,CASSAYARDRFRYTEAFF,TRBJ1-1,TRBD1,-,TRBV5-1
TGTGCCAGCAGTTACTCGATATCGAGGGTAAATTCACCCCTCCACTTT,CASSYSISRVNSPLHF,TRBJ1-6,-,few,TRBV6-5
TGTGCCAGCTCACCCTGGGGAACTGAAGCTTTCTTT,CASSPWGTEAFF,TRBJ1-1,-,-,TRBV18
TGCAGTTCGTGGGGGGGCGGTGGCTACACCTTC,CSSWGGGGYTF,TRBJ1-2,-,-,TRBV20-1
TGTGCCAGCAGTTACTCCGGAACTACTGGAAACACCATATATTTT,CASSYSGTTGNTIYF,TRBJ1-3,-,-,TRBV6-5
TGTGCCAGCTCACCACACCCCCTCGAGGCCGAAAAACTGTTTTTT,CASSPHPLEAEKLFF,TRBJ1-4,-,once,TRBV18
TGTGCCAGCTCACCGCAGACAAACTATGGCTACACCTTC,CASSPQTNYGYTF,TRBJ1-2,-,-,TRBV18
TGTGCCAGCAGCTTAAGGGCCCAGCGAGCGGAGCAGTTCTTC,CASSLRAQRAEQFF,TRBJ2-1,-,few,TRBV11-1
TGTGCCAGCAGCGTTTATCAGCCCCAGCATTTT,CASSVYQPQHF,TRBJ1-5,-,few,TRBV5-6
TGTGCCAGCGTGGGGCGGGGGAGCTACGAGCAGTACTTC,CASVGRGSYEQYF,TRBJ2-7,TRBD2,-,TRBV2
TGCGCCAGCAGCTTCCTTGGGGGGACCAATCAGCCCCAGCATTTT,CASSFLGGTNQPQHF,TRBJ1-5,-,-,TRBV5-1
TGTGCCAGTAGTCCCGGGACAGCTTACGAGCAGTACTTC,CASSPGTAYEQYF,TRBJ2-7,TRBD1,-,TRBV19
TGTGCCAGCAGTTACGGCGGCAGGGACACTGAAGCTTTCTTT,CASSYGGRDTEAFF,TRBJ1-1,-,-,TRBV6-5
TGTGCCTATAACCTACATGAGCAGTTCTTC,CAYNLHEQFF,TRBJ2-1,-,-,TRBV30
TGTGCCAGCAGTGGGGGCTATGGCTACACCTTC,CASSGGYGYTF,TRBJ1-2,-,-,TRBV25-1
TGTGCCAGCAGTGAGAGGGGGTCAGGCTATGGCTACACCTTC,CASSERGSGYGYTF,TRBJ1-2,-,-,TRBV2
TGTGCCAGCAGTGGTGATGAGGACAGGGGTGACAATCAGCCCCAGCATTTT,CASSGDEDRGDNQPQHF,TRBJ1-5,TRBD1,-,TRBV6-1
TGTGCCTGGACCACGTGGGGGGGGGAGGTTACTGAAGCTTTCTTT,CAWTTWGGEVTEAFF,TRBJ1-1,-,-,TRBV30
TGCGCCAGCAGCAAGGACAGCGCAGTTTCACCCCTCCACTTT,CASSKDSAVSPLHF,TRBJ1-6,-,-,TRBV5-1
TGTGCCAGCAGCCCAAAGCGGGGGGCAACTAGTGAGCAGTTCTTC,CASSPKRGATSEQFF,TRBJ2-1,TRBD2,-,TRBV5-8
TGCGCCAGCGGACAAGGGTTAGGAACTAACTATGGCTACACCTTC,CASGQGLGTNYGYTF,TRBJ1-2,-,-,TRBV4-1
TGTGCCTGGAGTGTTGGACCCGCCTACAATGAGCAGTTCTTC,CAWSVGPAYNEQFF,TRBJ2-1,-,-,TRBV30
TGTGCCAGCGGTGGTAGCAATGAGCAGTTCTTC,CASGGSNEQFF,TRBJ2-1,-,-,TRBV6-5
TGCGCCAGCAGCTTGGAACGGAATTCACCCCTCCACTTT,CASSLERNSPLHF,TRBJ1-6,-,few,TRBV5-1
TGCAGCGTTGATTCCCTGGGGAGAGAGACCCAGTACTTC,CSVDSLGRETQYF,TRBJ2-5,-,-,TRBV29-1
TGCAGCGTTGGTGGACGCACAGATACGCAGTATTTT,CSVGGRTDTQYF,TRBJ2-3,-,-,TRBV29-1
TGTGCCAGCAGGGCGGGACTCCTGCGGGTCGGCTACACCTTC,CASRAGLLRVGYTF,TRBJ1-2,-,-,TRBV6-4
TGTGCCAGCTCAGCAAGGACGTCTGAAGCTTTCTTT,CASSARTSEAFF,TRBJ1-1,-,-,TRBV18
TGTGCCAGCAGCTTAGGCAGCCCTTCTGGAAACACCATATATTTT,CASSLGSPSGNTIYF,TRBJ1-3,-,-,TRBV7-2
TGCAGCGTTTGGGGGCCCGGGGGCTACAATGAGCAGTTCTTC,CSVWGPGGYNEQFF,TRBJ2-1,-,-,TRBV29-1
TGTGCCAGCAGAGAGGGTTTGGGAGGAAACACCATATATTTT,CASREGLGGNTIYF,TRBJ1-3,-,few,TRBV9
TGTGCCAGCAGTTTATTGGGAGGGTTGGGGGGCTACACCTTC,CASSLLGGLGGYTF,TRBJ1-2,-,-,TRBV27
TGTGCCAGCAGCTTTTGGACATTGGATGGCTACACCTTC,CASSFWTLDGYTF,TRBJ1-2,-,few,TRBV5-6
TGTGCCAGCAGGCGACGCGGGATCTATGGCTACACCTTC,CASRRRGIYGYTF,TRBJ1-2,-,-,TRBV6-6
TGTGCCAGCCGGGAGACAGGTACGCAGTATTTT,CASRETGTQYF,TRBJ2-3,-,-,TRBV2
TGCAGCGGGACTACCCGACCCTACAATGAGCAGTTCTTC,CSGTTRPYNEQFF,TRBJ2-1,-,-,TRBV29-1
TGTGCCAGCAGCTTACTGGGACAGGGCACAAATTCACCCCTCCACTTT,CASSLLGQGTNSPLHF,TRBJ1-6,TRBD1,-,TRBV7-9
TGTGCCAGCACATCCCACGACTATAGCAATCAGCCCCAGCATTTT,CASTSHDYSNQPQHF,TRBJ1-5,-,-,TRBV6-1